This paragraph reports one TCR beta chain. Its antigen is as yet unknown. Researchers ran the PCR with 60 Vbeta and 13 Jbeta primers. Sequencing used immunoSEQ multiplex PCR; TCRdb keeps in-frame clones, though not all of them. This table holds approximately 78,000 clones, roughly 84% found once. This sample was included in a study of cytomegalovirus exposure and HLA in healthy donors. Broader study findings: Accurate HLA-A and HLA-B prediction from TCR beta sequences was reported for most subjects.

This CDR3 is built from 16 residues. Germline assignment: CDR1 MGHDK and CDR2 SYGVNS. V lost 3 bases to trimming and J lost 1 base; unmatched junction nucleotides: 8. The receptor's source is a woman aged 45-65 years in good health and CMV-seronegative. The rearrangement links TRBV25-1 to TRBJ1-1, with 7 bases matching TRBD1. The specimen sequenced was PBMCs. CDR3: CASSDRWTGGNTEAFF. The CDR3 DNA is TGTGCCAGCAGTGACCGCTGGACAGGAGGGAACACTGAAGCTTTCTTT.